This entry describes one T cell receptor (beta chain). The data belong to a study of blood T cell repertoires in COVID-19. Overall study context: The analysed material was cDNA or gDNA that came from T cells, B-cell-depleted T cells, or PBMCs.

V trimming: 6 bases; J trimming: 2 bases; junction bases outside the gene matches: 7. Germline V gene lookup returns CDR1 MNHEY and CDR2 SMNVEV (reference sequence). The CDR3 spans 15 residues. Profiling relied on immunoSEQ multiplex PCR, and the TCRdb table lists in-frame clones only, not all of them. The sample records about 310,000 clones, 90% being singletons. Sequencing was carried out using peripheral blood. The chain carries TRBV27 and TRBJ2-7, with 10 bases matching TRBD1. This receptor was taken from a middle-aged woman with COVID-19, enrolled during active disease. CDR3 protein: CASRPEGQGTYEQYF. The CDR3 nucleotides are TGTGCCAGCAGGCCAGAGGGACAGGGGACCTACGAGCAGTACTTC.